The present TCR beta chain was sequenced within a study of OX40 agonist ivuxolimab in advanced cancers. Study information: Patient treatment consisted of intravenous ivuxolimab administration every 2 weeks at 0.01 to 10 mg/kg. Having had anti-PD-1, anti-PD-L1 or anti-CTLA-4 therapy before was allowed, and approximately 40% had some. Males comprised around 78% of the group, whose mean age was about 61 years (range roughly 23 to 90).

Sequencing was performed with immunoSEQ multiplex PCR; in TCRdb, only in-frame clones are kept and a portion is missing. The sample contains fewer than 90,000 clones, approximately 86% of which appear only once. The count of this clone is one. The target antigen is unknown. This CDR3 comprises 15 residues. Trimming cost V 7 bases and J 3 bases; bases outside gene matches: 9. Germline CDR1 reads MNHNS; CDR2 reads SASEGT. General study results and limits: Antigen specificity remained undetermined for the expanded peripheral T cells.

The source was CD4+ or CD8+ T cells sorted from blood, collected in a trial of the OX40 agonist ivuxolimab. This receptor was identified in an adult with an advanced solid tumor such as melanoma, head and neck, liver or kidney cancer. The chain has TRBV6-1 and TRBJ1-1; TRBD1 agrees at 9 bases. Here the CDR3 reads CASIDTGGRDTEAFF. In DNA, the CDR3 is TGTGCCAGCATTGATACAGGGGGCCGGGACACTGAAGCTTTCTTT.